This T cell receptor (beta chain) was identified in a study of cytomegalovirus exposure and HLA in healthy donors. Study-level findings and limits: As was reported, the classifier diagnosed cytomegalovirus status with high specificity and sensitivity. Immune exposure information comprised only CMV serostatus.

Germline values: CDR1 SGHAT, CDR2 FQNNGV. Germline trimming cut 3 bases from V and 5 bases from J; bases unmatched to any gene: 7. The CDR3 extends over 15 amino acids. The PCR contained 60 Vbeta and 13 Jbeta primers. Profiled with immunoSEQ multiplex PCR; TCRdb holds only in-frame clones, not every one. Among about 150,000 clones listed, more than 65% were seen once. In regard to this clone: Its antigen is currently unknown.

Material: PBMCs. The receptor was derived from a man aged 25-45 years in good health and CMV-seropositive. The chain recombines TRBV11-2 with TRBJ2-1; 7 positions agree with TRBD2. The CDR3 reads CASSLQGGPNNEQFF. The CDR3 coding sequence is TGTGCCAGCAGCTTGCAGGGAGGGCCTAACAATGAGCAGTTCTTC.